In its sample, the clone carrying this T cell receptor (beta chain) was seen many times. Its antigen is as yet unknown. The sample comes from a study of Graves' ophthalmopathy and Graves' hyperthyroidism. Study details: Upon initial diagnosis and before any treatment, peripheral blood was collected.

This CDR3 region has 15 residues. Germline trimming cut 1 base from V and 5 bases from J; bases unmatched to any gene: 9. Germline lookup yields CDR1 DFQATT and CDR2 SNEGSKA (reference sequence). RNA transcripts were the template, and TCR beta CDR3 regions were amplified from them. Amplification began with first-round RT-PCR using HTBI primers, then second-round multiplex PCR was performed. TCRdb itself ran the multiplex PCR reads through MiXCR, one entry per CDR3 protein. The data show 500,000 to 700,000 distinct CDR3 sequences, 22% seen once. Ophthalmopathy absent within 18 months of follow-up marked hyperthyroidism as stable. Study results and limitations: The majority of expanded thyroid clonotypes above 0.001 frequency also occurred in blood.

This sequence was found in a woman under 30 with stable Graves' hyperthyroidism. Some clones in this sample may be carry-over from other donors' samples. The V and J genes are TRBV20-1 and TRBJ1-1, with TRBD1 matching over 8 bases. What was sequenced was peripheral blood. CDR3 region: CSARAAGGRRTEAFF. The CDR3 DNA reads TGCAGTGCTAGAGCGGCAGGGGGCCGACGGACTGAAGCTTTCTTT.